The present TCR beta chain was sequenced within a study of blood T cell repertoires in COVID-19. Turning to the study itself: Acute and convalescent COVID-19 specimens originated in the United States, Italy and Spain. Nucleic acid was either cDNA or gDNA, and it came from T cells, B-cell-depleted T cells, or PBMCs.

CDR1 and CDR2 from the germline V gene are MDHEN and SYDVKM. The CDR3 length is 15 residues. V was pared by 4 bases and J by 2 bases, with 13 bases between. As handled by the study authors: Researchers report that nucleated cell counts were estimated from reference gene primer amplification. Assay: immunoSEQ multiplex PCR; the TCRdb copy retains only in-frame clones and omits some. V and J calls and clone size are given by that table; D and trimming were obtained from the DNA. Of about 180,000 clones listed, more than 70% are singletons. The chain carries TRBV28 and TRBJ2-3, with no clear D. The source is a woman under 40 with acute or convalescent COVID-19. Sequencing was done on a sample of peripheral blood. DNA of the CDR3: TGTGCCAGCAGTTCGAGGAACTCTCCCACAGATACGCAGTATTTT. Translating it yields CASSSRNSPTDTQYF.